Listed below are T cell receptor beta chains from one sample, sequenced in a study of blood T cell repertoires in COVID-19. Sequenced by immunoSEQ multiplex PCR; TCRdb stores in-frame clones only, minus some. Of roughly 440,000 clones listed, 88% are singletons. Sequencing was carried out using peripheral blood. All receptors derive from a woman aged 45-65 years with COVID-19, enrolled during active disease. Each CDR3 is given with its conserved first and last residue. Each record gives: D gene, CDR3 length, clone size, J gene, V gene, CDR3 protein, CDR3 DNA. D genes are given only for firm matches. Size tells how often a clone was seen (once, few, many) or the class of an expanded clone, and some rows leave it out.

D: -; length: 15; size: -; J: TRBJ2-3; V: TRBV9; CDR3: CASSPWGGALDTQYF; DNA: TGTGCCAGCAGCCCTTGGGGCGGGGCCTTAGATACGCAGTATTTT
D: -; length: 15; size: -; J: TRBJ2-3; V: TRBV11-2; CDR3: CASSLVGAETDTQYF; DNA: TGTGCCAGCAGCTTAGTTGGGGCGGAGACAGATACGCAGTATTTT
D: TRBD1; length: 17; size: -; J: TRBJ1-3; V: TRBV4-1; CDR3: CASSLSLGTGVGNTIYF; DNA: TGCGCCAGCAGCCTGTCGCTGGGGACAGGGGTGGGAAACACCATATATTTT
D: TRBD1; length: 15; size: -; J: TRBJ1-2; V: TRBV19; CDR3: CASSWFSGQAYGYTF; DNA: TGTGCCAGTAGTTGGTTTTCGGGACAGGCTTATGGCTACACCTTC
D: TRBD2; length: 14; size: few; J: TRBJ2-3; V: TRBV18; CDR3: CASSPNGGTDTQYF; DNA: TGTGCCAGCTCCCCGAACGGGGGGACAGATACGCAGTATTTT
D: -; length: 14; size: -; J: TRBJ1-2; V: TRBV6-2/TRBV6-3; CDR3: CASSYGAGGRGYTF; DNA: TGTGCCAGCAGTTACGGTGCAGGAGGTCGTGGCTACACCTTC
D: -; length: 15; size: -; J: TRBJ1-3; V: TRBV5-5; CDR3: CASSLEGNGGNTIYF; DNA: TGTGCCAGCAGCTTGGAGGGGAATGGAGGAAACACCATATATTTT
D: TRBD2; length: 14; size: -; J: TRBJ2-3; V: TRBV6-4; CDR3: CASSPGGFTDTQYF; DNA: TGTGCCAGCAGTCCGGGGGGGTTCACAGATACGCAGTATTTT
D: TRBD1; length: 15; size: -; J: TRBJ2-3; V: TRBV15; CDR3: CATSGRTGVTDTQYF; DNA: TGTGCCACCAGCGGCCGGACAGGGGTTACAGATACGCAGTATTTT
D: -; length: 17; size: -; J: TRBJ2-2; V: TRBV5-5; CDR3: CASSPPRGHLITGELFF; DNA: TGTGCCAGCAGCCCCCCCCGGGGACACCTTATTACCGGGGAGCTGTTTTTT
D: TRBD1; length: 16; size: -; J: TRBJ1-3; V: TRBV5-1; CDR3: CASSLAGTGYGNTIYF; DNA: TGCGCCAGCAGCTTGGCAGGGACAGGGTATGGAAACACCATATATTTT
D: -; length: 13; size: -; J: TRBJ2-5; V: TRBV19; CDR3: CASSMGQKETQYF; DNA: TGTGCCAGTAGTATGGGACAAAAAGAGACCCAGTACTTC
D: -; length: 13; size: -; J: TRBJ1-1; V: TRBV29-1; CDR3: CSVSGRMNTEAFF; DNA: TGCAGCGTTTCTGGGAGGATGAACACTGAAGCTTTCTTT
D: -; length: 12; size: -; J: TRBJ1-3; V: TRBV12-3/TRBV12-4; CDR3: CASKRSGNTIYF; DNA: TGTGCCAGCAAGCGCTCCGGAAACACCATATATTTT
D: -; length: 16; size: -; J: TRBJ2-5; V: TRBV19; CDR3: CASSMGLGLIQETQYF; DNA: TGTGCCAGTAGTATGGGTTTGGGACTGATACAAGAGACCCAGTACTTC